The rows below give T cell receptor beta chains drawn from one sample of a study of blood T cell repertoires in COVID-19. Sequencing was performed with immunoSEQ multiplex PCR; in TCRdb, only in-frame clones are kept and a portion is missing. The data hold about 88,000 clones, with 70% to 90% observed a single time. Sequencing was performed on peripheral blood. Receptors originate from a woman at least 80 years old with acute or convalescent COVID-19. Each CDR3 is given with its conserved first and last residue. Each record gives: J gene, V gene, D gene, CDR3 DNA, CDR3 protein. The D gene is left open where the match is weak.

>TRBJ1-1|TRBV7-3|TRBD1
TGTGCCAGCAGCTTTAACAGGGGGGTCACTGAAGCTTTCTTT
CASSFNRGVTEAFF
>TRBJ1-3|TRBV6-1|-
TGTGCCAGCAGTGAAAAGAGCTCTGGAAACACCATATATTTT
CASSEKSSGNTIYF
>TRBJ2-5|TRBV20-1|TRBD1
TGCAGTGCTAGTGGGGACAGCCAAGAGACCCAGTACTTC
CSASGDSQETQYF
>TRBJ2-3|TRBV7-9|-
TGTGCCAGCAGCCCAAAGAGAGTGGTGCCAGGTAGCACAGATACGCAGTATTTT
CASSPKRVVPGSTDTQYF
>TRBJ2-1|TRBV4-2|TRBD2
TGTGCCAGCAGCCAAGATCCGTCTAGCGGGGCCTACAATGAGCAGTTCTTC
CASSQDPSSGAYNEQFF
>TRBJ1-4|TRBV28|-
TGTGCCAGCAGTTTTAGGGGGGAGGGTGAAAAACTGTTTTTT
CASSFRGEGEKLFF
>TRBJ2-6|TRBV10-3|-
TGTGCCATACAACCGGGCCAGGGCTCTGGGGCCAACGTCCTGACTTTC
CAIQPGQGSGANVLTF
>TRBJ2-2|TRBV19|-
TGTGCCAGTAGTATAGAGCGTTTGAACACCGGGGAGCTGTTTTTT
CASSIERLNTGELFF
>TRBJ1-2|TRBV7-8|TRBD1
TGTGCCAGCAGCCCCAGGGGGAATGGCTATGGCTACACCTTC
CASSPRGNGYGYTF
>TRBJ2-2|TRBV16|TRBD1
TGTGCCAGCAGCACCAACGCCCCCGGGACAGCGAACACCGGGGAGCTGTTTTTT
CASSTNAPGTANTGELFF
>TRBJ1-5|TRBV5-8|TRBD1
TGTGCCAGCAGCTGGCAGGGGGGTGGCAATCAGCCCCAGCATTTT
CASSWQGGGNQPQHF